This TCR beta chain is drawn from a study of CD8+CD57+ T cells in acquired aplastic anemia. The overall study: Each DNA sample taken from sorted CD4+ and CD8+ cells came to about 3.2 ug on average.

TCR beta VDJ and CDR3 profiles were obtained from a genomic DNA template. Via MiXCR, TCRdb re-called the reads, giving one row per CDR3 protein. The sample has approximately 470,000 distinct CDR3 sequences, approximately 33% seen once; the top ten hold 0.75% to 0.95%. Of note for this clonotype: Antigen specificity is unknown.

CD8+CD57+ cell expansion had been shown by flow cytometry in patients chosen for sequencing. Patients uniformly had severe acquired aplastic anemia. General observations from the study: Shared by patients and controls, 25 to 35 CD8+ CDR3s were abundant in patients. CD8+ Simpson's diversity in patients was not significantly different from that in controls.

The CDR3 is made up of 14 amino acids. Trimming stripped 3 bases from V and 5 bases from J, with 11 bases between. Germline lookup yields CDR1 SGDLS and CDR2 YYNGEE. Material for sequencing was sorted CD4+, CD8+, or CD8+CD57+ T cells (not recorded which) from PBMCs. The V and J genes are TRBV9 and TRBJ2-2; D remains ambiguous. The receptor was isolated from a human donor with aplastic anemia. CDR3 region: CASSAGIITGELFF. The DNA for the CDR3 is TGTGCCAGCAGCGCGGGTATTATAACCGGGGAGCTGTTTTTT.